This entry lists 23 T cell receptor beta chains sequenced from one sample in a study of shared clonotypes between healthy human individuals. Profiled with immunoSEQ multiplex PCR; TCRdb holds only in-frame clones, not every one. The sample lists over 1.4 million clones; approximately 97% were seen once. Sequencing was carried out using naive CD4+ T cells sorted from blood. As to subset: CD45RA+ positively selected. Source of these receptors: a man between 25 and 39 years old in good health.

J is TRBJ2-7 and V is TRBV11-2, with 10 nucleotides matching TRBD2. From germline, CDR1 is SGHAT and CDR2 FQNNGV. The CDR3 has 15 residues. V shed 2 bases, J shed 0 bases, and the junction held 1 base outside the gene matches. In nucleotides, the CDR3 is TGTGCCAGCAGCTTAACTAGCGGGGTCTCCTACGAGCAGTACTTC. It is translated as CASSLTSGVSYEQYF.

This chain uses TRBV6-1 with TRBJ2-1; 9 bases align to TRBD2. This CDR3 contains 15 residues. With 7 bases clipped from V and 6 bases from J, the junction kept 10 bases outside the gene matches. Germline values: CDR1 MNHNS, CDR2 SASEGT. CDR3 residues: CASTLAGERLNEQFF. The CDR3 DNA follows: TGTGCCAGCACATTAGCGGGAGAGAGACTCAATGAGCAGTTCTTC.

The V call is TRBV4-1, the J call TRBJ2-3; TRBD2 is a possible D gene (5 bases). CDR3 length: 20 residues. The germline gives CDR1 MGHRA, CDR2 YSYEKL. V was shortened by 1 base and J by 0 bases, with 23 bases between the two germline ends. Here the CDR3 DNA reads TGCGCCAGCAGCCAAGGTGAGGGAGTCTCACCGATTCCTAGCACAGATACGCAGTATTTT. It translates to CASSQGEGVSPIPSTDTQYF.

The rearrangement uses TRBV19 and TRBJ1-3; 7 positions agree with TRBD1. Trimming removed 3 bases from V and 3 bases from J; junction bases left unmatched: 8. The CDR3 runs to 16 residues. Germline lookup yields CDR1 LNHDA and CDR2 SQIVND (reference sequence). The CDR3 region is CASSIPGQSFGNTIYF. The CDR3 nucleotides read TGTGCCAGTAGTATCCCGGGACAGTCCTTTGGAAACACCATATATTTT.

The count of this clone is one. This rearrangement joins TRBV29-1 to TRBJ2-3, with D maybe TRBD2 (6 bases). The CDR3 loop spans 15 amino acids. Germline V gene data show CDR1 as SQVTM and CDR2 as ANQGSEA. V was cut by 7 bases and J by 0 bases, with 17 bases left in between. CDR3 amino acids: CSARDLSLSTDTQYF. In DNA form, the CDR3 reads TGCAGCGCACGGGACTTGTCTCTTAGCACAGATACGCAGTATTTT.

V gene TRBV4-2 combines with J gene TRBJ2-7, with 15 bases lining up with TRBD2. Looked up from germline, CDR1 is LGHNA and CDR2 is YNFKEQ. V lost 4 bases and J lost 1; bases outside the gene matches: 11. The CDR3 runs 19 residues. The CDR3 DNA follows: TGTGCCAGCAGCCGAAACTCCGGGACTAGCGGGAGGTCGTCCTACGAGCAGTACTTC. As protein: CASSRNSGTSGRSSYEQYF.

This chain joins TRBV5-1 and TRBJ2-2, with 8 bases aligning to TRBD1. Trimming removed 6 bases from V and 3 bases from J; junction bases left unmatched: 4. Germline CDR1 SGHRS, CDR2 YFSETQ. This CDR3 has 14 amino acids. DNA of the CDR3: TGCGCCAGCACCGAGGACAGGGACACCGGGGAGCTGTTTTTT. It codes for CASTEDRDTGELFF. The variable domain in full, with the rest retrieved from reference TRBV5-1 and TRBJ2-2, is KAGVTQTPRYLIKTRGQQVTLSCSPISGHRSVSWYQQTPGQGLQFLFEYFSETQRNKGNFPGRFSGRQFSNSRSEMNVSTLELGDSALYLCASTEDRDTGELFFGEGSRLTVL.

On this clone: The junction departs from the called germline gene at one end, perhaps through a read error. V is TRBV7-7 and J is TRBJ2-2; unclear D gene. Germline CDR1 reads SSHAT; CDR2 reads FNYEAQ (reference sequence). This CDR3 is 14 amino acids long. The CDR3 DNA reads as TGTGCTAGCAGCTTGGGGAAATTTACCGGGGAGCTGTTTTTT. The encoded protein is CASSLGKFTGELFF.

This chain joins TRBV6-5 and TRBJ2-1, with D uncertain. The CDR3 contains 14 residues. Germline CDR1 and CDR2: MNHEY and SVGAGI. Trimming took off 0 bases at V and 1 base at J, with 4 bases between the two ends. As DNA, the CDR3 is TGTGCCAGCAGTTACTCTTCGTCCTACAATGAGCAGTTCTTC. It yields the protein CASSYSSSYNEQFF.

The chain recombines TRBV28 with TRBJ2-1; 7 bases are a match to TRBD2. Germline loops: CDR1 MDHEN, CDR2 SYDVKM. The J segment lost 4 bases and the V segment lost 7 bases, leaving 4 bases of the junction unmatched. The CDR3 is made up of 13 amino acids. The CDR3 coding sequence is TGTGCCAGCAAGGAGGGAGGGTACAATGAGCAGTTCTTC. It codes for CASKEGGYNEQFF.

The chain is built from TRBV10-2 and TRBJ2-7; a weak D match, TRBD1 (6 bases). From germline, CDR1 is WSHSY and CDR2 SAAADI. V shed 2 bases and J shed 7 bases, with 18 bases lying between them. This CDR3 region has 15 residues. The CDR3 DNA sequence: TGCGCCAGCAGTGAGAAGGTGGCAGGGGCATTGGAGCAGTACTTC. Translated, it gives CASSEKVAGALEQYF.

This chain joins TRBV6-1 and TRBJ1-1; D is unresolved. The V end lost 7 bases, the J end lost 0 bases, and 6 bases lay between the germline ends. CDR3 length: 12 amino acids. Per germline, CDR1 MNHNS and CDR2 SASEGT. CDR3 protein: CASTGMNTEAFF. The CDR3 DNA reads as TGTGCCAGCACCGGTATGAACACTGAAGCTTTCTTT.

The CDR3 DNA reads TGTGCCAGTAGTTCCGGACTAGCGGGGCTCACAGATACGCAGTATTTT. Protein: CASSSGLAGLTDTQYF. V and J are TRBV19 and TRBJ2-3, with 12 bases fitting TRBD2. V trimming: 5 bases; J trimming: 2 bases; junction bases outside the gene matches: 5. The germline V gene has CDR1 LNHDA and CDR2 SQIVND (reference sequence). The CDR3 has 16 residues. Full variable domain (outside the CDR3, taken from reference TRBV19 and TRBJ2-3): DGGITQSPKYLFRKEGQNVTLSCEQNLNHDAMYWYRQDPGQGLRLIYYSQIVNDFQKGDIAEGYSVSREKKESFPLTVTSAQKNPTAFYLCASSSGLAGLTDTQYFGPGTRLTVL.

This rearrangement joins TRBV6-6 to TRBJ2-1, with D perhaps given as TRBD1 or TRBD2 (5 bases each). This CDR3 region has 15 residues. The germline V and J ends were trimmed by 4 bases and 0 bases, with 10 bases remaining between them. Germline CDR1 and CDR2: MNHNY and SVGAGI (reference sequence). The CDR3 nucleotides read TGTGCCAGCAGTTCCGGGGACCACTCCTACAATGAGCAGTTCTTC. Protein: CASSSGDHSYNEQFF.

The rearrangement links TRBV5-4 to TRBJ2-1; 12 nucleotides line up with TRBD2. The CDR3 spans 15 residues. Germline values: CDR1 SGHNT, CDR2 YYREEE (reference sequence). Trimming took 5 bases from V and 2 from J; bases not matched to a gene: 2. The CDR3 is CASRGLAGPYNEQFF. The CDR3 DNA reads as TGTGCCAGCAGAGGACTAGCGGGACCCTACAATGAGCAGTTCTTC.

Concerning this clone itself: Other DNA sequences within the sample encode an identical CDR3. V gene TRBV9 combines with J gene TRBJ1-1; D gene unclear. The CDR3 spans 14 residues. V dropped 0 bases and J dropped 2 bases, with 8 bases sitting between them. Germline CDR1 and CDR2: SGDLS and YYNGEE. In DNA form, the CDR3 reads TGTGCCAGCAGCGTAGTAGTGGGAAACACTGAAGCTTTCTTT. Translated: CASSVVVGNTEAFF.

The chain uses TRBV6-1 and TRBJ2-3, with 8 bases fitting TRBD1. The CDR3 sequence is 15 residues long. The V and J ends lost 2 bases and 4 bases, in that order; junction bases with no gene match: 5. Germline V gene lookup returns CDR1 MNHNS and CDR2 SASEGT. This chain's CDR3 is CASSEFGTGPDTQYF. The CDR3 DNA reads as TGTGCCAGCAGTGAATTCGGGACAGGTCCAGATACGCAGTATTTT.

The chain is built from TRBV9 and TRBJ2-2; D tentatively fits TRBD1 or TRBD2 (5 bases each). Germline loops: CDR1 SGDLS, CDR2 YYNGEE. Trimming pared 5 bases from V and 3 bases from J, leaving 11 bases between. The CDR3 covers 14 residues. CDR3 sequence (DNA): TGTGCCAGCAGGAGGGACGTGGACACCGGGGAGCTGTTTTTT. It is translated as CASRRDVDTGELFF.

The CDR3 DNA follows: TGTGCCAGCAGCGTAGCACAGGGGTTTCTGTTTTCCTACGAGCAGTACTTC. Amino acids: CASSVAQGFLFSYEQYF. V and J are TRBV9 and TRBJ2-7; 7 bases line up with TRBD1. Germline CDR1 reads SGDLS; CDR2 reads YYNGEE. V lost 0 bases and J lost 1; bases outside the gene matches: 10. CDR3 length: 17 residues.

The table lists this clone with a count of one. This chain links TRBV6-5 with TRBJ2-1; D gene unclear. The CDR3 sequence is 14 residues long. V lost 4 bases to trimming and J lost 5 bases, with 12 bases between them. CDR1 and CDR2 from the germline V gene are MNHEY and SVGAGI. CDR3 nucleotide sequence: TGTGCCAGCAGTTCATTTCAGGCGGACAATGAGCAGTTCTTC. Its protein product is CASSSFQADNEQFF.

This chain joins TRBV25-1 and TRBJ2-5, with D maybe TRBD1 (5 bases). This CDR3 has 16 amino acids. In germline, CDR1 is MGHDK, CDR2 SYGVNS. Trimming left V 6 bases short and J 4 bases short, with 21 bases between. The CDR3 reads CASRGFGTLTGETQYF. DNA of the CDR3: TGTGCCAGCAGGGGTTTTGGAACCTTAACAGGAGAGACCCAGTACTTC.

The V and J genes are TRBV5-4 and TRBJ2-7; D is uncertain. With 0 bases removed from V and 1 base from J, the gap between germline ends came to 8 bases. CDR1 and CDR2 (germline): SGHNT, YYREEE (reference sequence). The CDR3 loop spans 14 amino acids. CDR3 bases: TGTGCCAGCAGCTTGGAGCCAGAGTCCTACGAGCAGTACTTC. It yields the protein CASSLEPESYEQYF.

The rearrangement uses TRBV10-3 and TRBJ2-3; D gene unclear. The V gene lost 7 bases and the J gene lost 3 bases, with 11 bases spanning the gap. Looked up from germline, CDR1 is ENHRY and CDR2 is SYGVKD. This CDR3 spans 13 amino acids. CDR3 in DNA: TGTGCCATCAATCCTTCGAGTACAGATACGCAGTATTTT. Translating gives CAINPSSTDTQYF.